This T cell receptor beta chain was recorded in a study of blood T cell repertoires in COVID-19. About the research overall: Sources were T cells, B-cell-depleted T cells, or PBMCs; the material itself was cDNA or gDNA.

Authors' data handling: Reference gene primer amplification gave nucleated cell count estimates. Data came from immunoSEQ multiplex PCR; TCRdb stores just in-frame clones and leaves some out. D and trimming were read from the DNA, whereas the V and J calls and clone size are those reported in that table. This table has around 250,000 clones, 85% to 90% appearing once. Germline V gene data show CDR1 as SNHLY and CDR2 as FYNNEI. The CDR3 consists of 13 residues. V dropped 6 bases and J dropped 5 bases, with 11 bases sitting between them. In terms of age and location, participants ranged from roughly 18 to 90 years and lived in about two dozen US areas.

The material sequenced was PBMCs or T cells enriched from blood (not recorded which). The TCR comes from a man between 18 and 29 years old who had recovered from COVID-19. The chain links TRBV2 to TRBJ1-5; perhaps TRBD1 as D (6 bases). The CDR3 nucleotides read TGTGCCAGCAGGCAGGGGCTGGATCAGCCCCAGCATTTT. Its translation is CASRQGLDQPQHF.